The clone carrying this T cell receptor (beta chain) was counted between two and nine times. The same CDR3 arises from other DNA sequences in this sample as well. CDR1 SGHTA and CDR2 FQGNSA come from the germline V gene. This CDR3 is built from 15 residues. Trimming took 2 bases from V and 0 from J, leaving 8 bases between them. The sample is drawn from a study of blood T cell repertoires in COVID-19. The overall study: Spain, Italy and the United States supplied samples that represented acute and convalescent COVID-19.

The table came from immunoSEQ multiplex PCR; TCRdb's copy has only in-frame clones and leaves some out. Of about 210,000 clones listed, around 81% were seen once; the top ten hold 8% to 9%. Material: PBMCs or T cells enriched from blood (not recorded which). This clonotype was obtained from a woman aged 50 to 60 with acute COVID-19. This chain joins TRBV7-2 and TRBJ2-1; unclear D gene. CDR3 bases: TGTGCCAGCAGCTTACAACAGAGCTCCTACAATGAGCAGTTCTTC. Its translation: CASSLQQSSYNEQFF.